These 26 T cell receptor beta chains originate from one sample sequenced in a study of Ad26.COV2.S vaccination and SARS-CoV-2 variants. Treatment denoted: over 15 received Ad26.COV2.S at low or high dose, single or two shots; a few received placebo; per-sample allocation not given. On day 63 after the first injection, vaccine and placebo recipients gave samples. Data came from immunoSEQ multiplex PCR; TCRdb stores just in-frame clones and leaves some out. This table holds roughly 350,000 clones, 65% to 90% found once. The sample here was peripheral blood, taken in a trial of Ad26.COV2.S vaccine versus placebo. Receptor source: a person between 18 and 65 years old who received the Ad26.COV2.S COVID-19 vaccine or a placebo.

V usage is TRBV10-1 and J usage is TRBJ2-2; the D gene is possibly TRBD2 (5 bases). Germline lookup yields CDR1 WNHNN and CDR2 SYGVQD (reference sequence). The CDR3 sequence is 15 residues long. V was cut by 6 bases and J by 4 bases, with 15 bases left in between. CDR3 nucleotide sequence: TGCGCCAGCAGCCCAGTGCGGACTGGCACCGGGGAGCTGTTTTTT. This sequence encodes CASSPVRTGTGELFF.

This clone was picked up a small number of times. The chain is built from TRBV12-3 or TRBV12-4 and TRBJ2-5; D is perhaps TRBD1 (6 bases). The CDR3 totals 12 residues. Between the trimmed V and J ends, which lost 6 bases and 7 bases, there was a span of 12 bases. CDR3 in amino acids: CASSLAQGTQYF. DNA for the CDR3: TGTGCCAGCAGCCTGGCACAGGGGACCCAGTACTTC.

The J gene is TRBJ2-7, the V gene TRBV18; a weak D match, TRBD1 (5 bases). Trimming took off 0 bases at V and 6 bases at J, with 9 bases between the two ends. CDR3 size: 13 residues. Looked up from germline, CDR1 is KGHSH and CDR2 is LQKENI. As DNA, the CDR3 is TGTGCCAGCTCACCACCGACGCAGGGCGAGCAGTACTTC. This translates into CASSPPTQGEQYF.

The genes are TRBV4-2 and TRBJ1-3; no clear D gene. Per germline, CDR1 LGHNA and CDR2 YNFKEQ. V was cut by 3 bases and J by 0 bases, with 9 bases left in between. There are 15 residues in the CDR3. The CDR3 nucleotides are TGTGCCAGCAGCCAGGGCCACAGCTCTGGAAACACCATATATTTT. Its protein product is CASSQGHSSGNTIYF.

The chain recombines TRBV19 with TRBJ2-1; a weak D match, TRBD1 (7 bases). V dropped 7 bases and J dropped 7 bases, with 14 bases sitting between them. Per germline, CDR1 LNHDA and CDR2 SQIVND (reference sequence). The CDR3 sequence is 13 residues long. The CDR3: CASNTQGRNEQFF. The CDR3 DNA follows: TGTGCCAGTAACACACAGGGGAGGAATGAGCAGTTCTTC.

The genes are TRBV4-2 and TRBJ2-1; 8 nucleotides align to TRBD2. Per the germline V gene, CDR1 is LGHNA and CDR2 is YNFKEQ. The CDR3 sequence is 15 residues long. V lost 2 bases, J lost 8 bases, and 8 bases stayed unmatched. CDR3 nucleotides: TGTGCCAGCAGCCAACAGAGGACTAGCAACGATGAGCAGTTCTTC. Translation: CASSQQRTSNDEQFF.

The CDR3 bases are TGTGCCAGCAGTGACACTCGTAGGACAGGCGGATTTTACAATGAGCAGTTCTTC. This translates into CASSDTRRTGGFYNEQFF. This chain connects TRBV25-1 to TRBJ2-1, with 7 bases lining up with TRBD1. Germline V gene lookup returns CDR1 MGHDK and CDR2 SYGVNS. This CDR3 has 18 amino acids. V lost 3 bases to trimming and J lost 4 bases; unmatched junction nucleotides: 15. The variable domain in full, with the rest retrieved from reference TRBV25-1 and TRBJ2-1, is EADIYQTPRYLVIGTGKKITLECSQTMGHDKMYWYQQDPGMELHLIHYSYGVNSTEKGDLSSESTVSRIRTEHFPLTLESARPSHTSQYLCASSDTRRTGGFYNEQFFGPGTRLTVL.

The chain links TRBV6-5 to TRBJ2-1; 13 bases are a match to TRBD2. Per germline, CDR1 MNHEY and CDR2 SVGAGI. The V and J ends lost 8 bases and 2 bases, in that order; junction bases with no gene match: 3. The CDR3 runs 15 residues. CDR3 loop: CASHGTSGTYNEQFF. CDR3 DNA sequence: TGTGCCAGCCATGGGACTAGCGGGACCTACAATGAGCAGTTCTTC.

The V gene is TRBV28, the J gene TRBJ2-6; 8 nucleotides align to TRBD1. CDR1 is MDHEN, CDR2 SYDVKM, per germline. The CDR3 has 15 residues. Losses at the gene ends were 7 bases for V and 3 bases for J; bases not matched to a gene: 5. In DNA, the CDR3 is TGTGCCAGCATTGAGACAGGGGATGGGGCCAACGTCCTGACTTTC. Translated: CASIETGDGANVLTF.

This clone is a singleton in its sample. The chain has TRBV6-5 and TRBJ2-5; D gene uncertain. V shed 5 bases and J shed 3 bases, with 7 bases lying between them. Germline-derived CDR1 and CDR2 are MNHEY and SVGAGI. The CDR3 is made up of 12 amino acids. The CDR3 coding sequence is TGTGCCAGCAGTCCACAGAAAGAGACCCAGTACTTC. Translation gives CASSPQKETQYF.

The chain combines TRBV4-1 with TRBJ1-4, with D hard to call. V lost 4 bases, J lost 8 bases, and 11 bases lay in between. This CDR3 contains 13 residues. In germline, CDR1 is MGHRA, CDR2 YSYEKL. CDR3 in amino acids: CASSRILGEKLFF. The CDR3 coding sequence is TGCGCCAGCAGCCGCATCTTAGGGGAAAAACTGTTTTTT.

The rearrangement joins TRBV7-3 to TRBJ2-2; D possibly corresponds to TRBD2 (6 bases). The V gene's germline CDR1 is SGHTA and CDR2 FQGTGA. The germline V and J ends were trimmed by 6 bases and 6 bases, with 11 bases remaining between them. The CDR3 runs to 13 residues. The CDR3 DNA reads TGTGCCAGCAGTACTTCTAGCGCCGGGGAGCTGTTTTTT. Residues: CASSTSSAGELFF.

The rearrangement joins TRBV7-9 to TRBJ1-4, with 7 positions matching TRBD1. V lost 1 base and J lost 5; bases outside the gene matches: 7. Per the germline V gene, CDR1 is SEHNR and CDR2 is FQNEAQ (reference sequence). The CDR3 loop spans 16 amino acids. This CDR3 is CASSLVAIRGNEKLFF. CDR3 nucleotides: TGTGCCAGCAGCTTAGTCGCGATCAGGGGGAATGAAAAACTGTTTTTT. Filled out from reference TRBV7-9 and TRBJ1-4, the complete variable domain reads DTGVSQNPRHKITKRGQNVTFRCDPISEHNRLYWYRQTLGQGPEFLTYFQNEAQLEKSRLLSDRFSAERPKGSFSTLEIQRTEQGDSAMYLCASSLVAIRGNEKLFFGSGTQLSVL.

The chain has TRBV20-1 and TRBJ1-2, with 7 bases fitting TRBD1. Trimming removed 3 bases from V and 7 bases from J; junction bases left unmatched: 2. The CDR3 is 11 amino acids. CDR1 DFQATT and CDR2 SNEGSKA come from the germline V gene (reference sequence). The CDR3: CSARGQRGYTF. In DNA form, the CDR3 reads TGCAGTGCTAGGGGACAGCGTGGCTACACCTTC.

The chain combines TRBV7-9 with TRBJ2-3; 13 positions agree with TRBD2. Per the germline V gene, CDR1 is SEHNR and CDR2 is FQNEAQ (reference sequence). With V trimmed by 2 bases and J by 3 bases, 2 bases remained unmatched. This CDR3 region has 16 residues. The CDR3 here is CASSLTSGGDTDTQYF. DNA of the CDR3: TGTGCCAGCAGCTTAACTAGCGGGGGGGATACAGATACGCAGTATTTT.

V and J are TRBV6-2 or TRBV6-3 and TRBJ2-1; 10 bases agree with TRBD2. The CDR3 contains 16 residues. The germline gives CDR1 MNHEY, CDR2 SVGEGT. Germline trimming cut 6 bases from V and 5 bases from J; bases unmatched to any gene: 10. The CDR3: CASSSHLAGVHNEQFF. For the CDR3, the DNA is TGTGCCAGCAGCTCCCATCTAGCGGGAGTACACAATGAGCAGTTCTTC.

The chain employs TRBV5-1 and TRBJ2-7, with D maybe TRBD2 (6 bases). Germline CDR1 and CDR2: SGHRS and YFSETQ. CDR3 length equals 15 residues. Trimming took off 6 bases at V and 2 bases at J, with 18 bases between the two ends. The CDR3 sequence is CASKVGGGKPYEQYF. Written as DNA, the CDR3 is TGCGCCAGCAAGGTGGGTGGAGGGAAGCCCTACGAGCAGTACTTC.

This sequence joins TRBV28 and TRBJ2-1; D possibly corresponds to TRBD1 (7 bases). Germline V CDR1 and CDR2: MDHEN, SYDVKM. CDR3 length: 16 residues. V gave up 5 bases and J gave up 10 bases, with 24 bases separating them. DNA of the CDR3: TGTGCCAGCAGTGCGGGGACAGTGGTTATACAACGGGAGCAGTTCTTC. It translates to CASSAGTVVIQREQFF.

The chain employs TRBV6-2 or TRBV6-3 and TRBJ2-3, with D unclear. Germline-derived CDR1 and CDR2 are MNHEY and SVGEGT. Between the trimmed V and J ends, which lost 5 bases and 2 bases, there was a span of 8 bases. This CDR3 comprises 13 residues. The DNA of the CDR3 is TGTGCCAGCAGTATTCGGGTCACAGATACGCAGTATTTT. This sequence encodes CASSIRVTDTQYF.

The chain carries TRBV7-8 and TRBJ2-2; TRBD1 matches 9 bases. The CDR3 runs to 15 residues. Germline V gene sequence: CDR1 SGHVS, CDR2 FQNEAQ. Trimming removed 2 bases from V and 10 bases from J; junction bases left unmatched: 8. CDR3 sequence reads: CASSLRQGGSAELFF. The CDR3, as DNA: TGTGCCAGCAGCTTAAGACAGGGGGGAAGTGCGGAGCTGTTTTTT.

The J gene is TRBJ2-4, the V gene TRBV27; maybe TRBD1 (5 bases). This CDR3 region has 16 residues. With 1 base removed from V and 2 bases from J, the gap between germline ends came to 12 bases. CDR1 and CDR2 from the germline V gene are MNHEY and SMNVEV (reference sequence). The chain's CDR3 is CASSLLGQGTKNIQYF. The CDR3 nucleotides read TGTGCCAGCAGTTTATTGGGGCAGGGAACCAAAAACATTCAGTACTTC.

V is TRBV4-3 and J is TRBJ1-1; unclear D gene. Germline loops: CDR1 LGHNA, CDR2 YSLEER. Trimming removed 3 bases from V and 4 bases from J, with 15 bases in between. The length of the CDR3 is 15 residues. This CDR3 is CASSQRAPASTEAFF. The CDR3, as DNA: TGCGCCAGCAGCCAGAGGGCCCCGGCCAGCACTGAAGCTTTCTTT.

As DNA, the CDR3 is TGTGCCAGCAGTGAAGCGGGGGGCTCCTACGAGCAGTACTTC. Residues: CASSEAGGSYEQYF. This sequence joins TRBV2 and TRBJ2-7; D possibly corresponds to TRBD2 (6 bases). The CDR3 sequence is 14 residues long. The germline gives CDR1 SNHLY, CDR2 FYNNEI. The germline V and J ends were trimmed by 0 bases and 0 bases, with 6 bases remaining between them.

V and J are TRBV4-1 and TRBJ2-7, with TRBD2 matching 10 bases. Germline assignment: CDR1 MGHRA and CDR2 YSYEKL. The CDR3 runs 17 residues. Trimming took 2 bases from V and 6 from J; bases not matched to a gene: 13. CDR3 loop: CASSQRGNLAGVREQYF. The CDR3 region has the DNA TGCGCCAGCAGCCAAAGGGGGAACCTAGCGGGAGTTCGCGAGCAGTACTTC.

This chain joins TRBV4-3 and TRBJ2-3, with TRBD2 matching 15 bases. The V gene's germline CDR1 is LGHNA and CDR2 YSLEER. This CDR3 has 17 amino acids. Trimming cost V 4 bases and J 3 bases; bases outside gene matches: 5. The CDR3 DNA is TGCGCCAGCAGCCCAGCTGGACTAGCGGGGGGGACAGATACGCAGTATTTT. Its translation: CASSPAGLAGGTDTQYF.

The chain uses TRBV5-4 and TRBJ2-1; 7 nucleotides agree with TRBD1. J was trimmed by 5 bases and V by 2 bases; bases with no gene match: 16. The CDR3 loop spans 18 amino acids. CDR1 and CDR2 from the germline V gene are SGHNT and YYREEE (reference sequence). The CDR3 coding sequence is TGTGCCAGCAGCTTTTTGAGGGGGCATCGGGATTTGAACAATGAGCAGTTCTTC. This translates into CASSFLRGHRDLNNEQFF.